The rows below give T cell receptor beta chains drawn from one sample of a study of cytomegalovirus exposure and HLA in healthy donors. TCRdb keeps only in-frame clones here, not all; method: immunoSEQ multiplex PCR. The table includes 130,000 to 150,000 clones, roughly 79% detected once. Sequenced sample: PBMCs. The receptors come from a male donor in good health and CMV-seronegative. The CDR3 runs from the conserved cysteine through the conserved F or W. The order of the fields is CDR3 protein, CDR3 DNA, clone size, J gene, D gene, V gene. D genes are given only for firm matches. Some rows have no size entry. The others give once, few or many, or a class for an expanded clone.

CARSQDLTGANYGYTF TGTGCCCGCAGCCAAGATCTTACAGGGGCGAACTATGGCTACACCTTC - TRBJ1-2 TRBD1 TRBV4-2
CASSPRRGYEQYF TGTGCCAGCTCACCACGTAGGGGCTACGAGCAGTACTTC once TRBJ2-7 - TRBV18
CASSFRGLGTDTQYF TGCGCCAGCAGCTTCAGGGGGCTCGGCACAGATACGCAGTATTTT - TRBJ2-3 TRBD1 TRBV5-1
CASSFTGGGNTIYF TGTGCCAGCAGCTTTACAGGGGGCGGAAACACCATATATTTT - TRBJ1-3 TRBD1 TRBV11-2
CASSRPDRGYEQYF TGTGCCAGCAGCCGACCGGACAGGGGCTACGAGCAGTACTTC once TRBJ2-7 TRBD1 TRBV7-9
CASSPTGGTEAFF TGTGCCAGCAGCCCGACAGGGGGCACTGAAGCTTTCTTT - TRBJ1-1 TRBD1 TRBV7-3
CASSNGGGCEQYF TGTGCCAGCAGCAACGGAGGAGGGTGCGAGCAGTACTTC - TRBJ2-7 - TRBV5-6
CASSRQSNYGYTF TGTGCCAGCAGCCGACAGTCTAACTATGGCTACACCTTC - TRBJ1-2 - TRBV6-6
CASIFGGGYTF TGTGCCAGCATCTTTGGCGGAGGCTACACCTTC - TRBJ1-2 - TRBV6-5
CASSYGAGTYGYTF TGTGCCAGCAGTTACGGGGCCGGTACCTATGGCTACACCTTC few TRBJ1-2 - TRBV6-5
CASSLLVRETQYF TGTGCCAGCAGCCTACTAGTCCGGGAGACCCAGTACTTC once TRBJ2-5 - TRBV13
CASSLGGSGFSGNTIYF TGTGCCAGCAGCTTGGGAGGCAGTGGATTTTCTGGAAACACCATATATTTT few TRBJ1-3 - TRBV5-5
CASSRGGRNTEAFF TGTGCCAGCAGTCGGGGGGGGCGGAACACTGAAGCTTTCTTT - TRBJ1-1 - TRBV6-5
CASSATVNQPQHF TGTGCCAGCAGTGCTACAGTTAATCAGCCCCAGCATTTT - TRBJ1-5 - TRBV6-1
CASSRAGTLPYEQYF TGTGCCAGCAGCCGGGCTGGGACACTACCTTACGAGCAGTACTTC - TRBJ2-7 - TRBV13
CASSYRGMNTEAFF TGTGCCAGCAGTTACAGGGGGATGAACACTGAAGCTTTCTTT - TRBJ1-1 - TRBV6-5
CASSGQGTGNTIYF TGTGCCAGCAGTGGACAGGGAACTGGAAACACCATATATTTT - TRBJ1-3 TRBD1 TRBV6-1
CASSDLAGGTGELFF TGTGCCAGCAGTGATCTAGCGGGAGGCACCGGGGAGCTGTTTTTT few TRBJ2-2 TRBD2 TRBV6-1
CASGNTRRQINTGELFF TGTGCCAGCGGAAATACGCGGAGACAGATTAACACCGGGGAGCTGTTTTTT once TRBJ2-2 - TRBV11-3
CASRGQGMNTEAFF TGCGCCAGCAGGGGTCAGGGAATGAACACTGAAGCTTTCTTT few TRBJ1-1 - TRBV5-1
CATSKSPGGRARGDEQFF TGTGCCACCAGCAAATCTCCGGGCGGGAGGGCCCGGGGCGATGAGCAGTTCTTC - TRBJ2-1 TRBD2 TRBV15
CASQAPHNTGELFF TGTGCCAGCCAAGCCCCCCACAACACCGGGGAGCTGTTTTTT few TRBJ2-2 - TRBV19
CASRSRQSNTEAFF TGTGCCAGTAGAAGCCGACAGTCGAACACTGAAGCTTTCTTT once TRBJ1-1 - TRBV19
CASSQGVGLAEQETQYF TGTGCCAGCAGCCAAGGGGTGGGACTAGCAGAACAAGAGACCCAGTACTTC - TRBJ2-5 TRBD2 TRBV4-2
CASSLDLQGAVTEAFF TGTGCCAGCAGCTTGGACCTACAGGGGGCGGTCACTGAAGCTTTCTTT - TRBJ1-1 TRBD1 TRBV5-4
CASSLDGGTDTQYF TGTGCCAGCAGCTTAGACGGGGGAACAGATACGCAGTATTTT - TRBJ2-3 - TRBV7-6
CASRGGRLLTSGGYTF TGTGCCAGCAGAGGGGGCAGGCTCCTCACGTCGGGAGGCTACACCTTC - TRBJ1-2 TRBD1 TRBV28
CASHGPGTSGGDMADTQYF TGTGCCAGCCACGGACCCGGGACTAGCGGGGGGGATATGGCAGATACGCAGTATTTT - TRBJ2-3 TRBD2 TRBV2
CASSYSTGGAGGYTF TGTGCCAGCAGTTACTCGACAGGGGGCGCGGGGGGCTACACCTTC - TRBJ1-2 TRBD1 TRBV6-5
CARSPKFREAYEQYF TGTGCCAGAAGCCCTAAATTTCGGGAGGCCTACGAGCAGTACTTC few TRBJ2-7 TRBD2 TRBV5-3